The 17 T cell receptor beta chains in this list originate from one sample, sequenced in a study of T cell responses to AZD1222 COVID-19 vaccine. The data were produced by immunoSEQ multiplex PCR, yet TCRdb's version contains in-frame clones alone and is incomplete. The data show some 130,000 clones, 90% seen once. The sequencing here drew on peripheral blood, taken on day 0 of AZD1222 vaccination. These TCRs come from an adult in good health.

The chain carries TRBV7-9 and TRBJ2-4, with D tentatively TRBD1 (6 bases). The germline V and J ends were trimmed by 5 bases and 6 bases, with 20 bases remaining between them. The germline V gene encodes CDR1 SEHNR and CDR2 FQNEAQ (reference sequence). The CDR3 is 16 amino acids. As DNA, the CDR3 is TGTGCCAGCAGCCCTAGGGAGAGGGGGTTGGGAAACATTCAGTACTTC. Residues: CASSPRERGLGNIQYF.

This clone was seen a handful of times. The CDR3 sequence: CASSFRTSGFNEQFF. The CDR3 DNA reads TGTGCCAGTAGTTTTAGGACTAGCGGTTTTAATGAGCAGTTCTTC. V usage is TRBV19 and J usage is TRBJ2-1; 10 positions match TRBD2. V shed 5 bases, J shed 7 bases, and the junction held 8 bases outside the gene matches. Per the germline V gene, CDR1 is LNHDA and CDR2 is SQIVND (reference sequence). This CDR3 contains 15 residues.

DNA of the CDR3: TGTGCCAGCAGCCCCCTGCAGGGGGTCTATGAGCAGTTCTTC. Protein: CASSPLQGVYEQFF. The chain links TRBV9 to TRBJ2-1, with 7 nucleotides matching TRBD1. Germline CDR1 is SGDLS and CDR2 is YYNGEE. The V and J ends lost 4 bases and 8 bases, in that order; junction bases with no gene match: 9. This CDR3 has 14 residues.

The chain links TRBV19 to TRBJ1-1; 11 bases agree with TRBD1. Germline CDR1 reads LNHDA; CDR2 reads SQIVND (reference sequence). Losses at the gene ends were 8 bases for V and 5 bases for J; bases not matched to a gene: 13. This CDR3 has 16 residues. Here the CDR3 DNA reads TGTGCCAGTGATTCCTTTTTCCGGGACAGGGGGACTGAAGCTTTCTTT. Translating it yields CASDSFFRDRGTEAFF.

The chain carries TRBV29-1 and TRBJ1-1; D is unresolved. This CDR3 is 12 amino acids long. V lost 5 bases and J lost 0, with 7 bases in between. Germline lookup yields CDR1 SQVTM and CDR2 ANQGSEA. In DNA form, the CDR3 reads TGCAGCGTTTCGAAGTTGAACACTGAAGCTTTCTTT. Encoded protein: CSVSKLNTEAFF.

This clone has just a few counts. CDR3 nucleotides: TGTGCCAGCAGTCTCGGACAGGGAAGTAGAAGCAATCAGCCCCAGCATTTT. It codes for CASSLGQGSRSNQPQHF. V gene TRBV27 combines with J gene TRBJ1-5, with 8 bases identical to TRBD1. V lost 5 bases, J lost 1 base, and 10 bases stayed unmatched. The CDR3 contains 17 residues. In germline, CDR1 is MNHEY, CDR2 SMNVEV (reference sequence).

This chain links TRBV4-1 with TRBJ2-1, with D perhaps matching TRBD1 (6 bases). Germline CDR1 is MGHRA and CDR2 is YSYEKL. V dropped 3 bases and J dropped 0 bases, with 12 bases sitting between them. This CDR3 has 16 amino acids. This CDR3 is CASSHPDRTSYNEQFF. CDR3 DNA: TGCGCCAGCAGCCACCCGGACAGAACCTCCTACAATGAGCAGTTCTTC.

The CDR3, as DNA: TGTGCCAGCAGATCAGGGGGCGCGAGCAACACTGAAGCTTTCTTT. It yields the protein CASRSGGASNTEAFF. J is TRBJ1-1 and V is TRBV6-5, with 8 bases that match TRBD1. Trimming at V came to 6 bases and at J to 2 bases, leaving 8 bases not matched to a gene. Looked up from germline, CDR1 is MNHEY and CDR2 is SVGAGI. The length of the CDR3 is 15 residues.

The chain combines TRBV3-1 (or the pseudogene TRBV3-2) with TRBJ2-5, with 13 bases aligning to TRBD2. Per germline, CDR1 LGHDT and CDR2 YNNKEL (reference sequence). The CDR3 spans 14 residues. Trimming took 8 bases from V and 5 from J; bases not matched to a gene: 5. Written as DNA, the CDR3 is TGTGCCAGCCGGACTAGCGGGGGTGGGGAGACCCAGTACTTC. Translation: CASRTSGGGETQYF.

This rearrangement joins TRBV7-6 to TRBJ1-2; 8 nucleotides line up with TRBD1. V lost 1 base and J lost 6; bases outside the gene matches: 4. Germline V gives CDR1 SGHVS, CDR2 FNYEAQ. CDR3 length: 14 amino acids. CDR3 sequence (DNA): TGTGCCAGCAGCTTAGGGACAGGGCCCCATGGCTACACCTTC. This encodes CASSLGTGPHGYTF.

The gene calls are TRBV7-9 and TRBJ2-3, with 7 bases identical to TRBD1. The CDR3 is 13 amino acids. Germline values: CDR1 SEHNR, CDR2 FQNEAQ (reference sequence). The ends lost 5 bases at V and 3 bases at J; junction bases unmatched: 2. The CDR3 spells CASSETGTDTQYF. The CDR3 DNA is TGTGCCAGCAGCGAGACAGGGACAGATACGCAGTATTTT.

The chain couples TRBV7-3 to TRBJ2-2, with D possibly matching TRBD2 (6 bases). Germline values: CDR1 SGHTA, CDR2 FQGTGA. Trimming left V 2 bases short and J 6 bases short, with 19 bases between. This CDR3 has 17 residues. CDR3 amino acids: CASSLWSTGAGSGELFF. The DNA of the CDR3 is TGTGCCAGCAGCTTATGGTCAACGGGAGCAGGGTCCGGGGAGCTGTTTTTT.

The rearrangement links TRBV3-1 (or the pseudogene TRBV3-2) to TRBJ2-1; D is perhaps TRBD1 (5 bases). The V end lost 4 bases, the J end lost 9 bases, and 16 bases lay between the germline ends. The CDR3 is 14 amino acids. CDR1 LGHDT and CDR2 YNNKEL come from the germline V gene (reference sequence). DNA for the CDR3: TGTGCCAGCAGCCGACTTAACCAGGGTGCTGAGCAGTTCTTC. Amino acids: CASSRLNQGAEQFF.

J is TRBJ1-2 and V is TRBV4-2, with D possibly being TRBD1 (5 bases). Germline V lookup: CDR1 LGHNA, CDR2 YNFKEQ. There are 19 residues in the CDR3. Trimming took off 0 bases at V and 5 bases at J, with 25 bases between the two ends. The CDR3 sequence: CASSQDRGLGQAPRYGYTF. The CDR3 DNA reads as TGTGCCAGCAGCCAAGATCGGGGCCTGGGGCAGGCGCCGCGTTATGGCTACACCTTC.

A few counts support this clone. V and J are TRBV10-1 and TRBJ2-7; 10 positions agree with TRBD1. The V segment lost 0 bases and the J segment 4 bases; nucleotides outside the gene matches: 9. The CDR3 sequence is 17 residues long. In germline, CDR1 is WNHNN, CDR2 SYGVQD (reference sequence). The CDR3 protein is CASSESSRDRGSYEQYF. In DNA form, the CDR3 reads TGCGCCAGCAGTGAGTCCAGCCGGGACAGGGGTTCGTACGAGCAGTACTTC.

The genes are TRBV27 and TRBJ1-2, with TRBD1 identical over 8 bases. This CDR3 spans 13 amino acids. The ends lost 5 bases at V and 4 bases at J; junction bases unmatched: 3. In germline, CDR1 is MNHEY, CDR2 SMNVEV (reference sequence). The CDR3 sequence: CASSHRGSYGYTF. The CDR3 DNA sequence: TGTGCCAGCAGTCACAGGGGGAGCTATGGCTACACCTTC.

This clone was seen a single time. This chain joins TRBV4-3 and TRBJ1-2, with TRBD1 matching 7 bases. The CDR3 sequence is 16 residues long. V was pared by 4 bases and J by 0 bases, with 8 bases of the junction left unmatched. Germline CDR1 and CDR2: LGHNA and YSLEER. CDR3 DNA: TGCGCCAGCAGCCGAGAAACAGGGGCCGCTAACTATGGCTACACCTTC. Protein sequence: CASSRETGAANYGYTF.